This T cell receptor beta chain was retrieved from a study of blood T cell repertoires in COVID-19. Across the study: T cells, B-cell-depleted T cells, or PBMCs provided the cDNA or gDNA that served as material.

Original processing methods: The authors estimated nucleated cell counts from reference gene primer amplification. Some clones are missing from TCRdb's copy, which holds only in-frame ones; the method was immunoSEQ multiplex PCR. D and trimming come from the DNA, and the V and J calls and clone size come from that table. The sample holds 65,000 or so clones, around nine tenths seen once. The CDR3 spans 18 residues. The trim removed 5 bases at V and 3 bases at J, leaving 17 bases unmatched. Per germline, CDR1 PRHDT and CDR2 FYEKMQ (reference sequence). The chain is built from TRBV13 and TRBJ2-7; TRBD1 agrees at 9 bases. The TCR originated in a man in his sixties with acute or convalescent COVID-19. Sequencing used peripheral blood. The CDR3 nucleotides are TGTGCCAGCAGCATTGGGACAGGGCCTACTTCAAAGGTCTACGAGCAGTACTTC. Residues: CASSIGTGPTSKVYEQYF. The variable domain in full, completed from reference TRBV13 and TRBJ2-7, reads AAGVIQSPRHLIKEKRETATLKCYPIPRHDTVYWYQQGPGQDPQFLISFYEKMQSDKGSIPDRFSAQQFSDYHSELNMSSLELGDSALYFCASSIGTGPTSKVYEQYFGPGTRLTVT.